This paragraph reports one T cell receptor (beta chain). Its target is unknown. The study co-extracted DNA and RNA from roughly 20-30 mg of unsorted bulk tissue. In every tumor sample, viable tumor cells made up over 75%. The data belong to a study of tumor-infiltrating lymphocytes in primary liver carcinoma. Using a constant-region primer together with ProtoScript II reverse transcriptase, TCR beta cDNA was made from about 490 ng of total RNA. Library construction for TCR beta comprised three nested multiplex PCR rounds performed with slightly modified ARM-PCR. Amplification in the first two PCR rounds was performed using TRBV1-TRBV30 forward primers and a C-beta reverse primer for roughly 10 cycles each. TCRdb redid the calling of the multiplex PCR reads with MiXCR, one entry per CDR3 protein. In the table there are 20,000 to 25,000 distinct CDR3 sequences, approximately 79% of which are singletons.

V lost 1 base, J lost 9 bases, and 12 bases lay in between. Germline V gives CDR1 SQVTM, CDR2 ANQGSEA. CDR3 length: 12 amino acids. Notes on the study in general: Appearing in all five tumor regions was true of only about 7.5-25% of top clones.

Specimen: liver tumor tissue from sampling region 1. The subset was: tumor region T1, superior pole. The clonotype originates from a woman in her 30s with primary liver carcinoma and hepatitis B virus infection. The chain employs TRBV29-1 and TRBJ2-5; D might be TRBD2 (5 bases). CDR3 DNA sequence: TGCAGCGTTGAAGGAGAGGGCGTGGCCCAGTACTTC. This codes for CSVEGEGVAQYF.